A single sample gave rise to the 24 T cell receptor beta chains below, sequenced in a study of cytomegalovirus exposure and HLA in healthy donors. Here immunoSEQ multiplex PCR was the method, and the copy in TCRdb shows in-frame clones only, minus some. The table lists tens of thousands of clones, about 96% of them singletons. Sequencing used PBMCs. The receptors were gathered from a man between 18 and 35 years old in good health and CMV-seronegative.

The gene calls are TRBV6-5 and TRBJ2-2; D remains unclear. V was shortened by 0 bases and J by 0 bases, with 5 bases between the two germline ends. The CDR3 spans 15 residues. Germline CDR1 is MNHEY and CDR2 is SVGAGI. CDR3 DNA sequence: TGTGCCAGCAGTTACTCGAGATCGAACACCGGGGAGCTGTTTTTT. It is translated as CASSYSRSNTGELFF.

This chain connects TRBV30 to TRBJ2-2; TRBD2 might be the D (5 bases). Trimming shortened V by 1 base and J by 7 bases, and 10 bases separated the two germline ends. The CDR3 loop spans 13 amino acids. The germline CDR1 and CDR2 sequences are GTSNPN and SVGIG (reference sequence). CDR3 coding DNA: TGTGCCTGGAGTGACCAGAGCGGCGGGGAGCTGTTTTTT. As protein: CAWSDQSGGELFF.

This clone occurred a few times. The chain uses TRBV7-3 and TRBJ2-3, with D perhaps matching TRBD1 (6 bases). This CDR3 has 15 amino acids. CDR1 is SGHTA, CDR2 FQGTGA, per germline. V gave up 0 bases and J gave up 4 bases, with 11 bases separating them. The CDR3 region is CASSLTFAGADTQYF. The CDR3, as DNA: TGTGCCAGCAGCTTAACGTTCGCAGGGGCAGATACGCAGTATTTT.

The CDR3 loop reads CASSLGVSSYEQYF. CDR3 in DNA: TGTGCCAGCAGCTTAGGGGTATCATCCTACGAGCAGTACTTC. The chain joins TRBV5-6 to TRBJ2-7, with D tentatively TRBD1 (5 bases). Germline V gives CDR1 SGHDT, CDR2 YYEEEE. Trimming left V 2 bases short and J 1 base short, with 10 bases between. The CDR3 consists of 14 residues. Looking up the rest from reference TRBV5-6 and TRBJ2-7 gives the full variable domain: DAGVTQSPTHLIKTRGQQVTLRCSPKSGHDTVSWYQQALGQGPQFIFQYYEEEERQRGNFPDRFSGHQFPNYSSELNVNALLLGDSALYLCASSLGVSSYEQYFGPGTRLTVT.

This rearrangement joins TRBV5-1 to TRBJ2-7, with 7 bases lining up with TRBD1. The CDR3 has 15 amino acids. With 0 bases clipped from V and 4 bases from J, the junction kept 7 bases outside the gene matches. Germline V CDR1 and CDR2: SGHRS, YFSETQ. Here the CDR3 DNA reads TGCGCCAGCAGCTTGGGTGGGACAGAAAATTACGAGCAGTACTTC. This encodes CASSLGGTENYEQYF.

The genes are TRBV18 and TRBJ2-5; 8 bases line up with TRBD1. This CDR3 spans 15 amino acids. CDR1 is KGHSH, CDR2 LQKENI, per germline. Trimming took 8 bases from V and 5 from J; bases not matched to a gene: 13. CDR3 sequence reads: CASATGTGPEETQYF. The CDR3 nucleotides read TGTGCCAGCGCAACCGGGACAGGACCAGAGGAGACCCAGTACTTC.

J is TRBJ2-1 and V is TRBV11-2; perhaps TRBD2 as D (5 bases). Trimming took off 1 base at V and 6 bases at J, with 10 bases between the two ends. Germline V gene lookup returns CDR1 SGHAT and CDR2 FQNNGV. This CDR3 is 14 amino acids long. CDR3 DNA: TGTGCCAGCAGCTTAGGAAGGACTGGCAATGAGCAGTTCTTC. This gives the protein CASSLGRTGNEQFF.

This chain connects TRBV11-2 to TRBJ2-7; D gene unclear. Trimming stripped 1 base from V and 0 bases from J, with 4 bases between. This CDR3 has 13 residues. Looked up from germline, CDR1 is SGHAT and CDR2 is FQNNGV. The CDR3 sequence is CASSLGNSYEQYF. The CDR3 nucleotides are TGTGCCAGCAGCTTAGGTAACTCCTACGAGCAGTACTTC.

J is TRBJ1-5 and V is TRBV2; unclear D gene. The CDR3 is 15 residues long. In germline, CDR1 is SNHLY, CDR2 FYNNEI. V shed 6 bases and J shed 2 bases, with 14 bases lying between them. In nucleotides, the CDR3 is TGTGCCAGCAGAGTGGACGGGAAGGGCAATCAGCCCCAGCATTTT. Encoded protein: CASRVDGKGNQPQHF.

This sequence joins TRBV9 and TRBJ2-7; 9 bases are a match to TRBD1. The J segment lost 2 bases and the V segment lost 3 bases, leaving 3 bases of the junction unmatched. This CDR3 comprises 14 residues. Germline CDR1 is SGDLS and CDR2 is YYNGEE. The CDR3 DNA sequence: TGTGCCAGCAGCGCAGGACAGGGGCCCTACGAGCAGTACTTC. This gives the protein CASSAGQGPYEQYF.

There are a few counts of this clone. This chain links TRBV4-1 with TRBJ2-5, with 10 bases identical to TRBD2. The germline V gene encodes CDR1 MGHRA and CDR2 YSYEKL. Trimming took 4 bases from V and 2 from J; bases not matched to a gene: 22. The CDR3 is made up of 21 amino acids. The CDR3 loop reads CASSPLSVLSRTSGSQETQYF. DNA of the CDR3: TGCGCCAGCAGCCCGTTAAGCGTCCTGTCCAGGACTAGCGGTAGTCAAGAGACCCAGTACTTC.

V and J are TRBV4-2 and TRBJ1-2, with 9 positions matching TRBD1. The ends lost 4 bases at V and 5 bases at J; junction bases unmatched: 11. Germline values: CDR1 LGHNA, CDR2 YNFKEQ. This CDR3 is 16 amino acids long. The DNA for the CDR3 is TGTGCCAGCAGCCCCCCCGAGACAGGGGGTCCATATGGCTACACCTTC. Its translation is CASSPPETGGPYGYTF.

The gene calls are TRBV12-5 and TRBJ1-4; TRBD1 matches 10 bases. CDR1 is LGHNT, CDR2 FRNRAP, per germline. J lost 1 base, V lost 6 bases, and 2 bases had no gene match. This CDR3 has 15 residues. The CDR3 nucleotides read TGTGCTAGTGGAAGGACAGGGGGAACTAATGAAAAACTGTTTTTT. Protein product: CASGRTGGTNEKLFF.

The rearrangement uses TRBV19 and TRBJ2-2; no reliable D call. Germline CDR1 is LNHDA and CDR2 is SQIVND (reference sequence). Trimming removed 6 bases from V and 6 bases from J, with 14 bases in between. This CDR3 region has 14 residues. CDR3 nucleotides: TGTGCCAGTAGCACTTTGCGAGAGGCCGGGGAGCTGTTTTTT. The encoded protein is CASSTLREAGELFF.

The CDR3 loop reads CASSPQGIEAFF. The CDR3 DNA sequence: TGTGCCAGCAGCCCCCAGGGAATTGAAGCTTTCTTT. The rearrangement joins TRBV27 to TRBJ1-1, with D tentatively TRBD1 (5 bases). The CDR3 is 12 residues long. Germline V gives CDR1 MNHEY, CDR2 SMNVEV (reference sequence). V was pared by 6 bases and J by 7 bases, with 12 bases between.

The chain combines TRBV11-2 with TRBJ2-1; the match to TRBD2 covers 10 bases. The CDR3 extends over 15 amino acids. Germline-derived CDR1 and CDR2 are SGHAT and FQNNGV. Trimming at V came to 7 bases and at J to 5 bases, leaving 8 bases not matched to a gene. The CDR3 DNA reads as TGTGCCAGCACCAGCGGGGGGGCGGGGGACAATGAGCAGTTCTTC. This sequence encodes CASTSGGAGDNEQFF.

This chain links TRBV18 with TRBJ2-1, with 10 bases identical to TRBD2. With V trimmed by 6 bases and J by 9 bases, 20 bases remained unmatched. In germline, CDR1 is KGHSH, CDR2 LQKENI. The CDR3 contains 18 residues. CDR3 protein: CASSPGPITSGMFSEQFF. In DNA form, the CDR3 reads TGTGCCAGCTCCCCAGGTCCCATTACTAGCGGGATGTTCAGTGAGCAGTTCTTC.

The chain combines TRBV5-1 with TRBJ1-2; the D is unclear. The germline CDR1 and CDR2 sequences are SGHRS and YFSETQ. Trimming pared 1 base from V and 6 bases from J, leaving 10 bases between. The CDR3 contains 13 residues. In DNA form, the CDR3 reads TGCGCCAGCAGCTTGTCCGGTCTCGATGGCTACACCTTC. It encodes CASSLSGLDGYTF.

The rearrangement uses TRBV5-1 and TRBJ2-7, with a tentative D call TRBD1 (6 bases). V was clipped by 2 bases and J by 5 bases, with 17 bases between them. Germline values: CDR1 SGHRS, CDR2 YFSETQ. The CDR3 is 15 residues long. The CDR3 loop reads CASSFRDKSWDEQYF. The CDR3 DNA reads TGCGCCAGCAGCTTTAGGGACAAATCATGGGACGAGCAGTACTTC.

The rearrangement uses TRBV7-8 and TRBJ1-2; 8 bases agree with TRBD1. CDR1 SGHVS and CDR2 FQNEAQ come from the germline V gene. The CDR3 extends over 19 amino acids. V dropped 4 bases and J dropped 7; count of bases not matched to a gene: 23. The CDR3, as DNA: TGTGCCAGCAGCTCGAGGGATCCCGGGACAGGTAAACCCTCCGCTGGCTACACCTTC. It encodes CASSSRDPGTGKPSAGYTF.

The chain employs TRBV12-5 and TRBJ1-5; D is unclear. CDR3 length equals 14 residues. Germline V lookup: CDR1 LGHNT, CDR2 FRNRAP. V lost 2 bases and J lost 1, with 6 bases in between. The CDR3 sequence is CASGLPPSNQPQHF. Written as DNA, the CDR3 is TGTGCTAGTGGTTTGCCCCCGAGCAATCAGCCCCAGCATTTT.

This chain connects TRBV28 to TRBJ1-2; 7 nucleotides agree with TRBD1. Germline CDR1 reads MDHEN; CDR2 reads SYDVKM. The CDR3 extends over 14 amino acids. V lost 10 bases, J lost 7 bases, and 15 bases stayed unmatched. The CDR3 DNA is TGTGCCACGTCGGGACAGCCGAATTCAGGTGGCTACACCTTC. Its protein is CATSGQPNSGGYTF.

The chain employs TRBV9 and TRBJ2-1, with TRBD2 matching 11 bases. The CDR3 is 14 residues long. J lost 8 bases, V lost 2 bases, and 3 bases had no gene match. Germline CDR1 SGDLS, CDR2 YYNGEE. CDR3 amino acids: CASSVGSGRDEQFF. CDR3 nucleotides: TGTGCCAGCAGCGTCGGTAGCGGGAGGGATGAGCAGTTCTTC.

The gene calls are TRBV18 and TRBJ1-1, with TRBD1 identical over 9 bases. Germline values: CDR1 KGHSH, CDR2 LQKENI. This CDR3 is built from 16 residues. After removal of 2 bases from V and 1 base from J, the junction contained 5 bases not matched to a gene. Written as DNA, the CDR3 is TGTGCCAGCTCACCAACGGGACAGGGTGGGAACACTGAAGCTTTCTTT. Protein: CASSPTGQGGNTEAFF.